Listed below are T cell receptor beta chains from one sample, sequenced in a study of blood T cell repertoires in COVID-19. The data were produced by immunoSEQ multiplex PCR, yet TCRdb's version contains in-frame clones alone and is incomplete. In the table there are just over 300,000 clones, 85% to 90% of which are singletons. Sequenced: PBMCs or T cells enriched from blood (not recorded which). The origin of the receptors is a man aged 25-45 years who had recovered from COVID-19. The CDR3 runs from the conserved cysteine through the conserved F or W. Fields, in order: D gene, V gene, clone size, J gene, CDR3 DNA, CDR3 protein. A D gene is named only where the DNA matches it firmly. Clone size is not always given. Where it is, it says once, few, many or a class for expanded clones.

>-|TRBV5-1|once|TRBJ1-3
TGCGCCAGCAGCTTGGCCCCGGGGAGCTCTGGAAACACCATATATTTT
CASSLAPGSSGNTIYF
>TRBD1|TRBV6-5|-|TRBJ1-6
TGTGCCAGCAGTTTAGGACAGGCCGATTCACCCCTCCACTTT
CASSLGQADSPLHF
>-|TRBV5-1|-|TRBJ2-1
TGCGCCAGCAGCCCCTCGGGGAATGAGCAGTTCTTC
CASSPSGNEQFF
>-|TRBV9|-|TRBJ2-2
TGTGCCAGCAGCGTAGCATCAGGGGCCACGAACACCGGGGAGCTGTTTTTT
CASSVASGATNTGELFF
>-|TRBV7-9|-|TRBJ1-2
TGTGCCAGCAGCCCAAACGTTGGGGGCGGATATGGCTACACCTTC
CASSPNVGGGYGYTF
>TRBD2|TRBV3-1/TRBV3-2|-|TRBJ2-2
TGTGCCAGCAGCCAGACTAGCGGGACGAACACCGGGGAGCTGTTTTTT
CASSQTSGTNTGELFF
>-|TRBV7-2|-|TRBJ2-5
TGTGCCAGCAGCTTCGACAGCGTCCAAGAGACCCAGTACTTC
CASSFDSVQETQYF
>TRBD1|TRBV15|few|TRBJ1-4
TGTGCCACCAGCGGGGAGACAGGGGTTATTATGGAAAAACTGTTTTTT
CATSGETGVIMEKLFF
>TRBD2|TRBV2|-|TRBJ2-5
TGTGCCAGCAGTGAAGGCCCTAGCGGGGGAGCTCAAGAGACCCAGTACTTC
CASSEGPSGGAQETQYF
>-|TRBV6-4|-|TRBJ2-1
TGTGCCAGCCGGGAGACGGGCGGAGACAATGAGCAGTTCTTC
CASRETGGDNEQFF
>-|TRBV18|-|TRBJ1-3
TGTGCCAGCTCACCAATTAACAGAGCTGGAAACACCATATATTTT
CASSPINRAGNTIYF
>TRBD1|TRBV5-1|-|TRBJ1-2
TGCGCCAGCAGCTTGTTGTCACAGGGGGTGGATGGCTACACCTTC
CASSLLSQGVDGYTF
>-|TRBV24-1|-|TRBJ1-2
TGTGCCACCAGTGATTCTCAGGATTGGGGCTACACCTTC
CATSDSQDWGYTF
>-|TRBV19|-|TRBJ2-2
TGTGCCAGTAAGTCCCCGACAGGTGAAGCCGGGGAGCTGTTTTTT
CASKSPTGEAGELFF
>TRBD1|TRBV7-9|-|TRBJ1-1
TGTGCCACCTCACAGGGGACGTATGCTGAAGCTTTCTTT
CATSQGTYAEAFF
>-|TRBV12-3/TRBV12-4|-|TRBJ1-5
TGTGCCAGCAGTCCCCAGGGCAATCAGCCCCAGCATTTT
CASSPQGNQPQHF
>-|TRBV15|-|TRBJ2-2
TGTGCCACCAGCGGGTTAGGAGGCACCGGGGAGCTGTTTTTT
CATSGLGGTGELFF
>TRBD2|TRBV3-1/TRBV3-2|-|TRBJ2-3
TGTGCCAGCAGCCCCGAAGGGGCGGGGGTCCCAGATACGCAGTATTTT
CASSPEGAGVPDTQYF
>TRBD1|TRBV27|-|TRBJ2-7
TGTGCCAGCAGTCCCTGGACAGGGTACGAGCAGTACTTC
CASSPWTGYEQYF
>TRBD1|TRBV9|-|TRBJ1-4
TGTGCCAGCAGCGGAGGAGACAGGGGGAATTCTGAAAAACTGTTTTTT
CASSGGDRGNSEKLFF
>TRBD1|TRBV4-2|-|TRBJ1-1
TGTGCCAGCAGCCAAGGGACAGGGGGAGCTTTCTTT
CASSQGTGGAFF
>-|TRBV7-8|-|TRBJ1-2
TGTGCCAGCAGCTTAGAGGACAGCCTCGTTTATGGGGGCTACACCTTC
CASSLEDSLVYGGYTF
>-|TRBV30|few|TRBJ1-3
TGTGCCTGGACCCCTCCCGGGCGGGGACGAAACACCATATATTTT
CAWTPPGRGRNTIYF
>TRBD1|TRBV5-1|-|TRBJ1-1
TGCGCCAGCAGCTCCCTGACAGGGTGGAACACTGAAGCTTTCTTT
CASSSLTGWNTEAFF
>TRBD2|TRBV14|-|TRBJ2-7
TGTGCCAGCAGCCACCCGGGACTAGCGGGTACCTACGAGCAGTACTTC
CASSHPGLAGTYEQYF
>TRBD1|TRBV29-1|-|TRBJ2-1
TGCAGCGTTGATCGGACAGGGGGTAATGAGCAGTTCTTC
CSVDRTGGNEQFF
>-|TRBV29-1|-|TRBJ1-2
TGCAGCGTTGATCTAGGCAGGGGTGGCTATGGCTACACCTTC
CSVDLGRGGYGYTF
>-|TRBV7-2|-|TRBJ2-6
TGTGCCAGCAGCCTTAGCTCTGGGGCCAACGTCCTGACTTTC
CASSLSSGANVLTF
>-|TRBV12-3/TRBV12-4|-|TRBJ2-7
TGTGCCAGCAGTTTGCGGCAACCTTACGAGCAGTACTTC
CASSLRQPYEQYF
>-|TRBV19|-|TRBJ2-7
TGTGCCAGTAGTCCCGACCGGGTCCCCCCCTACGAGCAGTACTTC
CASSPDRVPPYEQYF
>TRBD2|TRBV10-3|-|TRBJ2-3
TGTGCCATCAGCCGTGGATGGACTAGCGGGGCACGCTTCACAGATACGCAGTATTTT
CAISRGWTSGARFTDTQYF
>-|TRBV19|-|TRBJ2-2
TGTGCCAGTAGTATGCAGGGATCCTCTATCACCGGGGAGCTGTTTTTT
CASSMQGSSITGELFF
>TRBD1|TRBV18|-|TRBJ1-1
TGTGCCAGCTCACCAAGGAGGGGGCAGGGGACTGAAGCTTTCTTT
CASSPRRGQGTEAFF
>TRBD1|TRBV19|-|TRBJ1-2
TGTGCCAGTAGTGCCCGAGACAGGGCCTATGGCTACACCTTC
CASSARDRAYGYTF
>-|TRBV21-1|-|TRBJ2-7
TGTGCCAGCAGTGGATCCGGGACAGGGGACCCTTCTACCTACGAGCAGTACTTC
CASSGSGTGDPSTYEQYF
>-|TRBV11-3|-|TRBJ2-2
TGTGCCAGCAGCCGAGGTGGAGAGACCGGGGAGCTGTTTTTT
CASSRGGETGELFF
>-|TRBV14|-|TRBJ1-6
TGTGCCAGCAGGCCTATGAGCTCCTATAATTCACCCCTCCACTTT
CASRPMSSYNSPLHF